This note documents a single TCR beta chain sequence. Its antigen is not yet known. No much larger clone exists at a distance of one base, and base qualities are not known. The record originates from a study of T cell repertoires in cytomegalovirus infection (dated by TCRdb to about 2019). About the investigation overall: Alongside well-studied HLA-B-restricted epitopes, the peptide stimulations were aimed at recently identified HLA-C-restricted CMV epitopes, whose presentation resists viral immunomodulation. Because public TCR beta signatures pointed to carriage of CMV infection together with the matching HLA type, the HLA type of each donor mattered for the analysis. The paper as a whole reports these results and caveats: Carriers of CMV infection plus the relevant HLA type were discriminated by the cumulative frequency of public TCR beta family members in the study cohort and in an independent approximately 400-donor cohort. In the ex vivo response, HLA-C-restricted CMV-specific TCR beta clonotypes were dominant, and in two of eight donors the single most frequent clonotype came from this HLA-C-restricted group.

Sequencing was carried out with an Illumina HiSeq 1500. TCRdb reworked the public reads: Q25 trimming with fastp, MiXCR clone assembly, productive beta chains retained. Every distinct CDR3 protein forms one entry, paired with its most common genes and DNA. The sample records roughly 280,000 distinct CDR3 sequences, around 20% of which are singletons. The ten largest clones represent roughly a fifth of the sample. According to the study, the label for this sample's treatment or condition signals: in vitro stimulation with specific CMV peptide epitopes to enrich CMV-specific T cells. CDR1 and CDR2, looked up from the germline V gene (reference sequence), are DFQATT and SNEGSKA. Trimming accounts for 3 bases at V and 8 bases at J, while the number of junction bases matched to no gene is 5. The CDR3 contains 13 residues, cysteine and phenylalanine counted. Of all the DNA, just the CDR3 is kept, 39 bases in frame from base 1.

The TCR sequence derives from a human donor in good health (CMV status not recorded). Some clones in this sample may be carry-over from other donors' samples. The sequencing here drew on cultured PBMCs, taken from culture after CMV antigen stimulation. The chain uses TRBV20-1 and TRBJ2-1; 9 nucleotides in the junction match TRBD2. The CDR3: CSARLAGSHEQFF. The sequenced DNA is TGCAGTGCTAGGCTAGCGGGATCCCATGAGCAGTTCTTC.